These 18 T cell receptor beta chains came from one sample sequenced in a study of healthy donors' naive CD4 and CD8 T cells. A linear amplification protocol produced the TCR libraries from approximately 460 ng of total RNA. TCRdb re-called the reads through MiXCR, storing one row per CDR3 protein. The data hold 200,000 or so distinct CDR3 sequences, with about 76% observed a single time. The material sequenced was naive CD4+ and CD8+ T cells sorted from blood, pooled from several donors. The source of these receptors is a pool of human donors in good health; the sample pools cells from several healthy donors.

V usage is TRBV12-3 or TRBV12-4 and J usage is TRBJ1-2, with 7 bases matching TRBD1. The trim removed 3 bases at V and 4 bases at J, leaving 5 bases unmatched. The CDR3 is 14 amino acids. CDR3: CASSLGGGGYGYTF. For the CDR3, the DNA is TGTGCCAGCAGTTTGGGAGGGGGCGGCTATGGCTACACCTTC.

The chain is built from TRBV19 and TRBJ2-3, with D perhaps matching TRBD2 (6 bases). V lost 5 bases to trimming and J lost 0 bases, with 27 bases between them. CDR3 length: 20 amino acids. Germline V gene data show CDR1 as LNHDA and CDR2 as SQIVND (reference sequence). The CDR3 coding sequence is TGTGCCAGTAGTGTCCGCCCGGTCGCCCTTCTAGCGACGAGCACAGATACGCAGTATTTT. Amino acids: CASSVRPVALLATSTDTQYF.

CDR3 region: CASSEGYRGSGSPLHF. The CDR3, as DNA: TGTGCCAGCAGTGAAGGATACAGGGGGTCAGGTTCACCCCTCCACTTT. The chain recombines TRBV2 with TRBJ1-6; 8 bases line up with TRBD1. V was clipped by 1 base and J by 9 bases; unmatched bases: 8. The CDR3 is 16 residues long. Germline V gene lookup returns CDR1 SNHLY and CDR2 FYNNEI.

The rearrangement uses TRBV6-6 and TRBJ2-7; D not certain. The CDR3 contains 13 residues. With 7 bases removed from V and 2 bases from J, the gap between germline ends came to 12 bases. Germline V gene sequence: CDR1 MNHNY, CDR2 SVGAGI (reference sequence). CDR3 in DNA: TGTGCCAGCAAAGGCACCGTCGCCTACGAGCAGTACTTC. This sequence encodes CASKGTVAYEQYF.

This chain joins TRBV7-9 and TRBJ2-7; no definite D call. Germline-derived CDR1 and CDR2 are SEHNR and FQNEAQ (reference sequence). The CDR3 consists of 15 residues. V lost 5 bases and J 3 bases, leaving 17 bases between the germline ends. The CDR3: CASSKSGPLVYEQYV. DNA for the CDR3: TGTGCCAGCAGCAAATCAGGTCCCTTGGTCTACGAGCAGTACGTC.

The chain is built from TRBV6-6 and TRBJ1-2; TRBD1 might be the D (5 bases). Germline V lookup: CDR1 MNHNY, CDR2 SVGAGI (reference sequence). Trimming took 2 bases from V and 2 from J, leaving 12 bases between them. The CDR3 has 15 amino acids. The chain's CDR3 is CASSYKAGSNYGYTF. Written as DNA, the CDR3 is TGTGCCAGCAGTTACAAAGCAGGGTCGAACTATGGCTACACCTTC.

This chain uses TRBV5-1 with TRBJ2-1; D might be TRBD2 (8 bases). Per the germline V gene, CDR1 is SGHRS and CDR2 is YFSETQ. CDR3 length: 17 amino acids. V lost 0 bases to trimming and J lost 8 bases, with 21 bases between them. The CDR3 spells CASSLEAPSGQGDEQFF. The DNA of the CDR3 is TGCGCCAGCAGCTTGGAGGCCCCTAGCGGGCAGGGGGATGAGCAGTTCTTC.

The chain has TRBV29-1 and TRBJ2-3; D call uncertain. The CDR3 is 12 residues long. In germline, CDR1 is SQVTM, CDR2 ANQGSEA. The V and J ends lost 6 bases and 6 bases respectively, with 13 bases between them. CDR3 bases: TGCAGCGTCGGCAATTCAAGGGATACGCAGTATTTT. Amino acid sequence: CSVGNSRDTQYF.

This clonotype occurred a few times. CDR3 in DNA: TGCAGCGTTGAGGGACCCATGAACACTGAAGCTTTCTTT. Residues: CSVEGPMNTEAFF. This chain connects TRBV29-1 to TRBJ1-1; D might be TRBD1 (5 bases). The germline V gene encodes CDR1 SQVTM and CDR2 ANQGSEA. The CDR3 length is 13 residues. V was clipped by 3 bases and J by 0 bases, with 8 bases between them.

This chain uses TRBV6-6 with TRBJ1-1, with 9 bases lining up with TRBD1. J lost 7 bases, V lost 4 bases, and 10 bases had no gene match. Germline lookup yields CDR1 MNHNY and CDR2 SVGAGI (reference sequence). The CDR3 is 15 residues long. The CDR3 sequence is CASSSGQGGKNEAFF. The CDR3 DNA sequence: TGTGCCAGCAGTTCGGGACAGGGAGGTAAAAATGAAGCTTTCTTT.

This clonotype was recorded only once. The J gene is TRBJ2-1, the V gene TRBV4-1; D is perhaps TRBD2 (5 bases). Trimming left V 4 bases short and J 8 bases short, with 15 bases between. Germline V gene data show CDR1 as MGHRA and CDR2 as YSYEKL. This CDR3 has 14 amino acids. The CDR3 region is CASSLLSGIDEQFF. In DNA, the CDR3 is TGCGCCAGCAGCCTGTTGAGCGGTATCGATGAGCAGTTCTTC.

V and J are TRBV27 and TRBJ1-6; D remains unclear. Germline loops: CDR1 MNHEY, CDR2 SMNVEV (reference sequence). V was clipped by 7 bases and J by 4 bases, with 14 bases between them. The CDR3 is 15 residues long. In DNA form, the CDR3 reads TGTGCCAGCACTCGCGGAGCAGATTATAATTCACCCCTCCACTTT. Translation gives CASTRGADYNSPLHF.

The chain links TRBV7-8 to TRBJ2-1; D perhaps matches TRBD1 (6 bases). Germline V gene sequence: CDR1 SGHVS, CDR2 FQNEAQ. The CDR3 is 11 residues long. The V gene lost 8 bases and the J gene lost 8 bases, with 10 bases spanning the gap. CDR3 in DNA: TGTGCCAGCGAACAGGGTCATGAGCAGTTCTTC. Its protein is CASEQGHEQFF.

The rearrangement links TRBV19 to TRBJ1-1; unclear D gene. The V gene lost 3 bases and the J gene lost 1 base, with 6 bases spanning the gap. Germline-derived CDR1 and CDR2 are LNHDA and SQIVND (reference sequence). This CDR3 has 13 amino acids. CDR3 in amino acids: CASSMRGNTEAFF. CDR3 in DNA: TGTGCCAGTAGTATGCGAGGGAACACTGAAGCTTTCTTT. The full variable domain, its missing parts supplied by reference TRBV19 and TRBJ1-1, is DGGITQSPKYLFRKEGQNVTLSCEQNLNHDAMYWYRQDPGQGLRLIYYSQIVNDFQKGDIAEGYSVSREKKESFPLTVTSAQKNPTAFYLCASSMRGNTEAFFGQGTRLTVV.

The chain links TRBV29-1 to TRBJ1-2; D gene ambiguous. Germline values: CDR1 SQVTM, CDR2 ANQGSEA. V lost 5 bases to trimming and J lost 6 bases, with 16 bases between them. CDR3 length equals 13 residues. The CDR3 reads CSVPSTLPHGYTF. The CDR3 DNA is TGCAGCGTTCCGAGTACTCTTCCTCATGGCTACACCTTC.

This chain links TRBV11-2 with TRBJ2-5; D remains ambiguous. The CDR3 has 14 amino acids. Germline CDR1 and CDR2: SGHAT and FQNNGV. V lost 1 base to trimming and J lost 5 bases, with 11 bases between them. Here the CDR3 reads CASSLVELEETQYF. In DNA, the CDR3 is TGTGCCAGCAGCTTAGTTGAGTTAGAGGAGACCCAGTACTTC.

This clonotype was detected a few times. The chain uses TRBV6-2 or TRBV6-3 and TRBJ1-5, with unresolved D. Trimming took 1 base from V and 5 from J, leaving 9 bases between them. Germline CDR1 MNHEY, CDR2 SVGEGT. The CDR3 totals 14 residues. Here the CDR3 reads CASSYFSWDQPQHF. CDR3 nucleotide sequence: TGTGCCAGCAGTTACTTCTCCTGGGATCAGCCCCAGCATTTT.

V gene TRBV15 combines with J gene TRBJ2-3, with D perhaps TRBD1 or TRBD2 (5 bases each). V was cut by 1 base and J by 4 bases, with 9 bases left in between. The CDR3 has 14 residues. Germline-derived CDR1 and CDR2 are LNHNV and YYDKDF (reference sequence). The CDR3 loop is CATSRVQGPDTQYF. Written as DNA, the CDR3 is TGTGCCACCAGCAGAGTGCAGGGACCAGATACGCAGTATTTT. Supplemented by reference TRBV15 and TRBJ2-3, the full variable domain reads DAMVIQNPRYQVTQFGKPVTLSCSQTLNHNVMYWYQQKSSQAPKLLFHYYDKDFNNEADTPDNFQSRRPNTSFCFLDIRSPGLGDTAMYLCATSRVQGPDTQYFGPGTRLTVL.